This T cell receptor (beta chain) appears in the sequencing data of a study of post-analysis software for immune sequencing data. Study results and limitations: Samples from a shared batch, those prepared together, strongly co-clustered by F measure. Relative to controls, patients with multiple sclerosis showed significantly lower normalized Chao1 diversity. In patients, five or six TRBV segments were more frequent than in controls, with TRBV5-6, TRBV5-1 and TRBV20-1 among them.

With 8 bases clipped from V and 10 bases from J, the junction kept 14 bases outside the gene matches. Per the germline V gene, CDR1 is MNHEY and CDR2 is SVGAGI. CDR3 length: 14 amino acids. Points on this clonotype: What it binds is unknown.

The TCR beta cDNA libraries carried unique molecular identifiers. The T cell input of roughly 0.9 to 10 million gave roughly 500,000 cDNA molecules. One entry per CDR3 protein, called by TCRdb with MiXCR from the PCR reads. This table holds roughly 800,000 distinct CDR3 sequences, around 27% found once. V and J are TRBV6-5 and TRBJ2-3; 8 positions match TRBD2. The TCR was taken from a girl aged 10 to 17 with multiple sclerosis. The sample consisted of blood. The CDR3 region is CASSGTRSRDAQYF. For the CDR3, the DNA is TGTGCCAGCTCCGGGACTAGGTCTAGGGATGCGCAGTATTTT.